This note documents a single TCR beta chain sequence. This CDR3 is built from 15 residues. The junction had 9 bases not matched to a gene; V was cut back by 7 bases and J by 5 bases. CDR1 MDHEN and CDR2 SYDVKM come from the germline V gene. The data derive from a study of cytomegalovirus exposure and HLA in healthy donors. Using immunoSEQ multiplex PCR, the repertoire was profiled, and TCRdb retains in-frame clones only, with some absent. This sample has 150,000 to 200,000 clones, with roughly 84% found just once. The sequencing input was PBMCs. J is TRBJ1-5 and V is TRBV28, with 9 bases that match TRBD1. The clonotype comes from a man younger than 45 in good health and CMV-seropositive. CDR3 sequence: CASTSEGQGYQPQHF. The CDR3 DNA reads TGTGCCAGCACCTCTGAGGGACAGGGTTATCAGCCCCAGCATTTT.